A selection of T cell receptor beta chains follows, all from one sample in a study of blood T cell repertoires in COVID-19. TCRdb's copy holds only in-frame clones and misses some; the assay was immunoSEQ multiplex PCR. The data contain about 190,000 clones, 84% of them seen just once; the ten biggest clones take up 3.2%. The sequencing sample was made of PBMCs or T cells enriched from blood (not recorded which). The receptors shown here come from a woman aged 25 to 39 who had recovered from COVID-19. CDR3s include the opening cysteine and the closing phenylalanine or tryptophan. Clone size is shown for a subset of rows, as once, few, many or a class of expanded clone.

j_call | clone_size | v_call | cdr3_aa
TRBJ2-5 | . | TRBV20-1 | CSASGSGVETQYF
TRBJ1-1 | . | TRBV5-1 | CASSLGTANTEAFF
TRBJ2-3 | once | TRBV11-2 | CASSFLAGTNTDTQYF
TRBJ1-1 | . | TRBV15 | CATSWRGGTEAFF
TRBJ2-1 | . | TRBV24-1 | CATSGQGASYNEQFF
TRBJ1-2 | few | TRBV3-1/TRBV3-2 | CASSQESQGLYGYTF
TRBJ2-1 | . | TRBV28 | CASSLIGSMGAEQFF
TRBJ1-1 | once | TRBV9 | CASSLGHANTEAFF
TRBJ2-1 | . | TRBV9 | CASAGTSVYEQFF
TRBJ2-2 | . | TRBV18 | CASSPWGPNTGELFF
TRBJ2-1 | once | TRBV2 | CASARDRGIEQFF
TRBJ2-3 | . | TRBV10-1 | CASSVRNRAISTDTQYF
TRBJ1-5 | . | TRBV7-2 | CASSLDRVWNQPQHF
TRBJ2-1 | . | TRBV27 | CASSLSAGILNNEQFF
TRBJ1-1 | . | TRBV5-4 | CASSLVNGGNTEAFF
TRBJ2-3 | . | TRBV6-5 | CASIGGPTDTQYF
TRBJ2-5 | . | TRBV21-1 | CASSKGPWDSQETQYF
TRBJ2-5 | . | TRBV29-1 | CSVSGQRRGETQYF
TRBJ2-2 | . | TRBV3-1/TRBV3-2 | CASSQERRIAGTGELFF
TRBJ2-5 | . | TRBV13 | CASRIPSGQGNWETQYF
TRBJ2-1 | once | TRBV7-2 | CASSFVDRGNNEQFF
TRBJ1-3 | . | TRBV11-2 | CASSFGTGGNTIYF